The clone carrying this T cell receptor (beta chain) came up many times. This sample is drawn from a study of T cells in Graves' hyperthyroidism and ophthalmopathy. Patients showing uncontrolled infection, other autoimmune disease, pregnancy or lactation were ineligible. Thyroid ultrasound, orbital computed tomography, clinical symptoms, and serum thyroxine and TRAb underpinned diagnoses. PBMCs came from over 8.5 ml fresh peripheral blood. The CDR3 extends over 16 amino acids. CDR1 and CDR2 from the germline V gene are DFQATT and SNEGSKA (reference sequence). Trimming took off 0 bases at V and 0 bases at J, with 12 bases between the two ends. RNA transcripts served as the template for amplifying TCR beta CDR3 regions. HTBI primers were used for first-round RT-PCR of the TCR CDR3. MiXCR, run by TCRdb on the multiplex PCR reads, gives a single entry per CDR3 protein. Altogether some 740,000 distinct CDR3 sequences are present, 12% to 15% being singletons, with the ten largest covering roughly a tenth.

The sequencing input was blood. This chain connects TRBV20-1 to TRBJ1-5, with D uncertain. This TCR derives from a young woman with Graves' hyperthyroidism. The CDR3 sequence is CSARDGRTYSNQPQHF. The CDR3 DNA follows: TGCAGTGCTAGAGATGGCAGGACTTATAGCAATCAGCCCCAGCATTTT.